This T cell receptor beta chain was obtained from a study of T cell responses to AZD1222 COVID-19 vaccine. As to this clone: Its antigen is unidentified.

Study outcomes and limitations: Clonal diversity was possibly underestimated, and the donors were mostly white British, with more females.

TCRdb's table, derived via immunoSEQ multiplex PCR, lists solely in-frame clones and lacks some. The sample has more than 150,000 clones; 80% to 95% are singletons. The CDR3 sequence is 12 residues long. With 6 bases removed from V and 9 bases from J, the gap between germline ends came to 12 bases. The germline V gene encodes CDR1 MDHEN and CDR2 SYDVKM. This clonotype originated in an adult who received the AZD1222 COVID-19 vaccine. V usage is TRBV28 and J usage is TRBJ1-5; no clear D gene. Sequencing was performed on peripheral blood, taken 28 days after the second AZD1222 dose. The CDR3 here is CASRVSTMPQHF. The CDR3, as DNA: TGTGCCAGCAGAGTGTCCACCATGCCCCAGCATTTT.